This T cell receptor beta chain was captured by sequencing in a study of identical twins. This clonotype has only a few counts. Its specificity is unknown. Via MiXCR, TCRdb re-called the 5' RACE reads, giving one row per CDR3 protein. Among roughly 690,000 distinct CDR3 sequences listed, around 20% were seen once. V dropped 3 bases and J dropped 2 bases, with 10 bases sitting between them. This CDR3 is 14 amino acids long. Germline CDR1 reads MNHEY; CDR2 reads SMNVEV (reference sequence). Study-wide results and limits: Monozygotic twins shared more out-of-frame TCR alpha than recombination models predicted.

These data also formed part of another study, on T cells expressing NK-cell markers. From that study: Seven HCMV-seropositive donors and one seronegative donor made up the eight sequenced donors. In several experiments, sorting was confined to alpha-beta TCR T cells through use of an anti-gamma-delta TCR antibody. In several donors, dominant clonotypes made up about 28.3-65% of CD3+CD56-NKG2C+ cells.

The origin of this receptor is a woman between 18 and 30 years old in good health. This sequence joins TRBV27 and TRBJ2-5; TRBD1 might be the D (6 bases). Specimen: PBMCs. This CDR3 reads CASSLADSQETQYF. As DNA, the CDR3 is TGTGCCAGCAGTTTGGCGGACAGTCAAGAGACCCAGTACTTC.